This TCR beta chain was observed in a study of blood T cell repertoires in COVID-19. Study-wide context: In each case, the material was cDNA or gDNA derived from T cells, B-cell-depleted T cells, or PBMCs.

Original processing methods: Estimated nucleated cell counts came from reference gene primer amplification. Only in-frame clones appear in the TCRdb table, and some are missing; sequencing was by immunoSEQ multiplex PCR. Clone size and V and J calls were adopted from that table, with D and trimming inferred from the DNA. The repertoire holds approximately 66,000 clones, with around 83% as singletons. The CDR3 contains 17 residues. CDR1 and CDR2 (germline): LNHNV, YYDKDF (reference sequence). V was cut by 1 base and J by 6 bases, with 19 bases left in between. The chain is built from TRBV15 and TRBJ2-1, with D tentatively TRBD2 (7 bases). Material for sequencing was peripheral blood. The clonotype was recovered from a man aged 50 or older with active COVID-19. This CDR3 reads CATSRVRGLLRANEQFF. The CDR3 DNA reads as TGTGCCACCAGCAGAGTCAGGGGACTACTACGGGCCAATGAGCAGTTCTTC.